This passage covers 6 T cell receptor beta chains from one sample sequenced in a study of shared clonotypes between healthy human individuals. Clones were read by immunoSEQ multiplex PCR, and TCRdb kept only the in-frame ones, dropping some. The sample holds more than 550,000 clones, about 91% seen once. Naive CD8 populations comprised CD45RO-negative cells positively selected for CCR7, excluding terminally differentiated effector memory CD45RA+ cells. Material: naive CD8+ T cells sorted from blood. These receptors all come from a man aged 30 to 39 in good health.

In this sample, this clone turned up a few times. The V and J genes are TRBV7-9 and TRBJ2-1; 8 bases fit TRBD1. Germline CDR1 and CDR2: SEHNR and FQNEAQ (reference sequence). The ends lost 5 bases at V and 5 bases at J; junction bases unmatched: 8. There are 15 residues in the CDR3. In nucleotides, the CDR3 is TGTGCCAGCAGCCTTAGGACAGGGCGAGACAATGAGCAGTTCTTC. Translated, it gives CASSLRTGRDNEQFF.

In this sample, this clone turned up a few times. The J gene is TRBJ1-2, the V gene TRBV7-9; D remains unclear. The CDR3 runs 12 residues. The V end lost 5 bases, the J end lost 2 bases, and 6 bases lay between the germline ends. Germline CDR1 and CDR2: SEHNR and FQNEAQ (reference sequence). CDR3 amino acids: CASSPGNYGYTF. The CDR3 DNA reads as TGTGCCAGCAGCCCTGGCAACTATGGCTACACCTTC.

The rearrangement uses TRBV28 and TRBJ2-7, with D unresolved. The CDR3 extends over 13 amino acids. Germline V gene sequence: CDR1 MDHEN, CDR2 SYDVKM. Between the trimmed V and J ends, which lost 2 bases and 3 bases, there was a span of 8 bases. DNA of the CDR3: TGTGCCAGCAGTTTAGGGCAAAACTACGAGCAGTACTTC. It specifies CASSLGQNYEQYF.

The chain recombines TRBV11-3 with TRBJ2-2; 8 positions match TRBD1. The ends lost 5 bases at V and 0 bases at J; junction bases unmatched: 5. Germline CDR1 and CDR2: SGHNT and YENEEA. The CDR3 is 16 residues long. Here the CDR3 reads CASSPRTGTNTGELFF. The CDR3 nucleotides read TGTGCCAGCAGCCCTCGGACAGGGACGAACACCGGGGAGCTGTTTTTT.

The gene calls are TRBV6-6 and TRBJ1-4, with D tentatively TRBD1 (5 bases). The CDR3 contains 16 residues. Trimming took off 6 bases at V and 4 bases at J, with 18 bases between the two ends. Germline V CDR1 and CDR2: MNHNY, SVGAGI (reference sequence). The CDR3, as DNA: TGTGCCAGCAGGGGACTAGACAGCCGTGATAATGAAAAACTGTTTTTT. Its protein product is CASRGLDSRDNEKLFF.

This clone was picked up one time. The CDR3 DNA sequence: TGTGCCAGCAGCCCTTTGGGGATTAATGAAAAACTGTTTTTT. Amino acid sequence: CASSPLGINEKLFF. The chain carries TRBV6-6 and TRBJ1-4; D gene unclear. The ends were cut back, 6 bases at V and 4 bases at J, with 12 bases in the middle. Per the germline V gene, CDR1 is MNHNY and CDR2 is SVGAGI (reference sequence). The CDR3 is 14 amino acids.